The sequence of this T cell receptor (beta chain) was determined in a study of T cells in Graves' hyperthyroidism and ophthalmopathy. Broader study findings: Stable hyperthyroidism was separated from ophthalmopathy by a model based on 13 V-J features.

It was RNA transcripts that yielded the amplified TCR beta CDR3 regions. RT-PCR in the first round (using the HTBI primer set) targeted the TCR CDR3. TCRdb used MiXCR to reprocess the multiplex PCR reads, holding one entry per CDR3 protein. The sample comprises fewer than 450,000 distinct CDR3 sequences, approximately 14% of which are singletons, and under 25% rests with the top ten. Concerning this clonotype itself: Its cognate antigen is unknown.

Under 3 months was the duration of disease in ophthalmopathy patients, who also had a Clinical Activity Score of at least 3 and a NOSPECS grade of at least 4. With V trimmed by 2 bases and J by 6 bases, 7 bases remained unmatched. Germline loops: CDR1 MGHDK, CDR2 SYGVNS. CDR3 size: 15 residues. The sequencing input was blood. The clonotype comes from a woman aged 55-70 years with Graves' ophthalmopathy. The V call is TRBV25-1, the J call TRBJ1-3, with 7 positions matching TRBD1. CDR3 sequence reads: CASSELAGGVNTIYF. The CDR3 nucleotides are TGTGCCAGCAGTGAACTGGCAGGGGGGGTAAACACCATATATTTT.